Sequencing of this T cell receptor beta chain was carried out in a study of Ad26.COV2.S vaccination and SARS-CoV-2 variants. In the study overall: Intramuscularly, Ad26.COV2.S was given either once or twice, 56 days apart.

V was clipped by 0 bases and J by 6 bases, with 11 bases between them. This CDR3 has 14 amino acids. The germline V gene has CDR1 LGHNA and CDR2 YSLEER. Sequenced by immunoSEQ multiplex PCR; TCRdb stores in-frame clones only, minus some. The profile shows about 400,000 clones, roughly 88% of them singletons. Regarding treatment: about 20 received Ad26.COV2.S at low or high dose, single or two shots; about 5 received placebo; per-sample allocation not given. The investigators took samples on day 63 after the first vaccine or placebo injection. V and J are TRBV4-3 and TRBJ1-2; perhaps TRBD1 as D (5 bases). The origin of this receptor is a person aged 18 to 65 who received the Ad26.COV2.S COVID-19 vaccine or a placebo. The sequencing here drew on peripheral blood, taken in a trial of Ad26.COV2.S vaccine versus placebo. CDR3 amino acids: CASSQEGRADGYTF. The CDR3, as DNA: TGCGCCAGCAGCCAAGAGGGCAGGGCGGATGGCTACACCTTC.